These 24 T cell receptor beta chains originate from one sample sequenced in a study of tumor-infiltrating lymphocytes in primary liver carcinoma. Making TCR beta cDNA involved approximately 0.5 ug total RNA and a constant-region primer. Slightly modified ARM-PCR served as the procedure for the TCR beta libraries. These libraries came from three rounds of nested multiplex PCR. A C-beta reverse primer and TRBV1-TRBV30 forward primers served in each of the first two PCR rounds, at 9 to 10 cycles apiece. Each CDR3 protein is one row after TCRdb ran MiXCR on the multiplex PCR reads. The sample has under 200,000 distinct CDR3 sequences, 85% seen once; the top ten hold around 18%. Starting material for RNA and DNA co-extraction consisted of about 17-30 mg of unsorted bulk tissue. Sequenced: tumor tissue from primary liver carcinoma. These receptors originate from a man aged 35 to 55 with primary liver carcinoma and hepatitis B virus infection.

In the case of this clonotype: Being one base from a much bigger clone, this may be a read error. The gene calls are TRBV30 and TRBJ2-7, with 13 bases lining up with TRBD2. V was clipped by 3 bases and J by 6 bases; unmatched bases: 8. The CDR3 runs to 15 residues. Germline V lookup: CDR1 GTSNPN, CDR2 SVGIG (reference sequence). In DNA form, the CDR3 reads TGTGCCTGGAGCCAAGGACTAGCGGGAGTCGGCGAGCAGTACTTC. Translation gives CAWSQGLAGVGEQYF.

On this clonotype itself: Compared with germline, one end of the junction differs, possibly owing to a read error. The V call is TRBV6-1, the J call TRBJ2-1; 10 bases fit TRBD1. Germline CDR1 is MNHNS and CDR2 is SASEGT. This CDR3 has 13 amino acids. CDR3 residues: CASGKDRGDEHFF. The CDR3, as DNA: TGTGCCAGCGGGAAGGACAGGGGGGATGAGCATTTCTTC.

V is TRBV7-9 and J is TRBJ2-5; D is tentatively TRBD1 or TRBD2 (5 bases each). V lost 7 bases and J 1 base, leaving 16 bases between the germline ends. CDR3 size: 15 residues. The germline V gene has CDR1 SEHNR and CDR2 FQNEAQ (reference sequence). The CDR3 sequence is CASTLGMGVQETQYF. CDR3 DNA sequence: TGTGCCAGCACCTTGGGAATGGGGGTCCAAGAGACCCAGTACTTC.

A word on this clonotype: This CDR3 is missing its conserved last phenylalanine or tryptophan, likely due to a read error. This chain uses TRBV29-1 with TRBJ2-3, with D perhaps TRBD1 or TRBD2 (5 bases each). The CDR3 consists of 15 residues. Germline V gene data show CDR1 as SQVTM and CDR2 as ANQGSEA. CDR3 sequence (DNA): TGCAGCGTTGAGGCCGGGGCCGGCATCCCAGAAACGCAGTATTCT. Its translation: CSVEAGAGIPETQYS.

The sample holds a few counts of this clonotype. One end of the junction is discordant with germline, which a read error may explain. The V call is TRBV6-5, the J call TRBJ2-2, with TRBD2 matching 13 bases. The germline gives CDR1 MNHEY, CDR2 SVGAGI. The CDR3 consists of 16 residues. The CDR3 bases are TGTGCCAGCAGTTACCTGACTAGCGGGAGGCCCGGGGAGCTGTCTTTT. Translation gives CASSYLTSGRPGELSF.

The chain is built from TRBV6-1 and TRBJ1-5; no reliable D call. The CDR3 is 8 residues long. Germline V lookup: CDR1 MNHNS, CDR2 SASEGT. The ends were cut back, 9 bases at V and 11 bases at J, with 5 bases in the middle. CDR3 residues: CARETQHF. The DNA for the CDR3 is TGTGCCAGAGAGACCCAGCATTTT.

To note about this clonotype: Mismatch with germline at one junction end may stem from a read error. The chain has TRBV7-9 and TRBJ1-5, with D unresolved. CDR1 and CDR2 from the germline V gene are SEHNR and FQNEAQ (reference sequence). This CDR3 contains 14 residues. The CDR3 sequence: CASSQDYNNHPQHF. DNA of the CDR3: TGTGCCAGCAGCCAAGATTATAACAATCACCCCCAGCATTTT.

Details on this clonotype: A much larger clone lies one base from this, so it may be a read error. V usage is TRBV2 and J usage is TRBJ1-1; D call uncertain. Germline V gene lookup returns CDR1 SNHLY and CDR2 FYNNEI. The CDR3 runs to 13 residues. The CDR3 reads CATTTAPNTEGFF. CDR3 nucleotide sequence: TGTGCCACCACAACGGCCCCGAACACTGAAGGTTTCTTT.

Of note for this clonotype: Sequence at one end of the junction differs from germline and may be a read error. This chain joins TRBV6-6 and TRBJ2-7, with 7 nucleotides matching TRBD1. Germline V gene lookup returns CDR1 MNHNY and CDR2 SVGAGI (reference sequence). The CDR3 extends over 15 amino acids. The CDR3 here is CASSQRQGPFYEQYF. For the CDR3, the DNA is TGCGCCAGCAGTCAGCGACAGGGACCGTTCTACGAGCAGTACTTC.

In its sample, this clonotype was seen a few times. Being one base from a much bigger clone, this may be a read error. Because the CDR3 is missing its conserved closing phenylalanine or tryptophan, this is likely a read error. The CDR3 DNA reads as TGCGCCAGCAGTGGGGGGGGAGAGCAGTTCTTA. It is translated as CASSGGGEQFL. The chain employs TRBV10-2 and TRBJ2-1; TRBD2 matches 7 bases. The J segment lost 10 bases and the V segment lost 4 bases, leaving 1 base of the junction unmatched. The length of the CDR3 is 11 residues. The germline V gene has CDR1 WSHSY and CDR2 SAAADI.

The chain uses TRBV29-1 and TRBJ2-7, with a weak D call TRBD1 (5 bases). The CDR3 has 12 residues. Germline assignment: CDR1 SQVTM and CDR2 ANQGSEA. The CDR3 nucleotides are TGCAGTGTTATGGGGCAACCGGAGGAGCAGTACTTC. This translates into CSVMGQPEEQYF.

As for this clonotype: Germline is not matched at one junction end, which may reflect a read error. The chain links TRBV29-1 to TRBJ1-1; D unclear. Germline V CDR1 and CDR2: SQVTM, ANQGSEA. This CDR3 is 13 amino acids long. CDR3 DNA: TGCAACGTTGAAGCCACTCGGAACACTGAAGCCTTCTTT. Amino acid sequence: CNVEATRNTEAFF.

Note on this clonotype: The junction departs from the called germline gene at one end, perhaps through a read error. The rearrangement joins TRBV11-2 to TRBJ2-6; D remains ambiguous. Germline CDR1 SGHAT, CDR2 FQNNGV. This CDR3 region has 14 residues. CDR3 loop: CANSLEDWAKVLAF. CDR3 bases: TGTGCCAACAGCTTAGAGGATTGGGCCAAGGTCCTGGCTTTC.

This clonotype has just a few counts. The CDR3 DNA reads as TGTGCCAGTAGTATGCTCGGACAGCGCACCGGGGAGCTGTTTTTT. This sequence encodes CASSMLGQRTGELFF. The chain couples TRBV19 to TRBJ2-2; D perhaps matches TRBD1 (6 bases). Between the trimmed V and J ends, which lost 3 bases and 4 bases, there was a span of 12 bases. The germline V gene encodes CDR1 LNHDA and CDR2 SQIVND (reference sequence). The CDR3 consists of 15 residues.

Notes on this clonotype: One end of the junction is discordant with germline, which a read error may explain. The chain links TRBV6-1 to TRBJ2-4; 8 nucleotides agree with TRBD1. The CDR3 has 16 amino acids. The germline V gene encodes CDR1 MNHNS and CDR2 SASEGT. CDR3 amino acids: CTRSATGGLGKNIQYF. The CDR3 nucleotides read TGTACCAGGAGTGCCACAGGGGGGTTAGGCAAAAACATTCAGTACTTC.

This clonotype occurred once. The V and J genes are TRBV4-2 and TRBJ2-3; D may correspond to TRBD1 or TRBD2 (5 bases each). Deletions cut 0 bases from V and 8 bases from J, with 18 bases between. This CDR3 has 16 residues. Germline V gives CDR1 LGHNA, CDR2 YNFKEQ. The CDR3 nucleotides read TGTGCCAGCAGCCAAGATTCGGGGATTAGGGGCGGTACGCAGTATTTT. Its translation is CASSQDSGIRGGTQYF.

The chain joins TRBV6-1 to TRBJ2-2, with D possibly called TRBD1 or TRBD2 (5 bases each). Germline V gene data show CDR1 as MNHNS and CDR2 as SASEGT. V lost 6 bases, J lost 5 bases, and 16 bases lay in between. This CDR3 has 15 amino acids. CDR3 sequence: CASSTAAGNTGELFF. The CDR3 DNA sequence: TGTGCCAGCAGCACAGCGGCAGGGAATACCGGGGAGCTGTTTTTT.

This clonotype appeared a single time. This chain connects TRBV29-1 to TRBJ2-5; no clear D gene. V was pared by 7 bases and J by 12 bases, with 21 bases between. This CDR3 spans 12 amino acids. Germline values: CDR1 SQVTM, CDR2 ANQGSEA. CDR3 coding DNA: TGCAGCGCTGCGACTTTGCAAGAGTCCGAGTACTTC. It translates to CSAATLQESEYF.

This clonotype was observed once. This chain connects TRBV20-1 to TRBJ2-5; no firm D call. This CDR3 comprises 11 residues. Germline CDR1 reads DFQATT; CDR2 reads SNEGSKA (reference sequence). V lost 6 bases, J lost 4 bases, and 9 bases lay in between. The CDR3 nucleotides are TGCAGTGCCCCGGACGGAGAGACCCAGTACTTC. Translating gives CSAPDGETQYF.

On this clonotype: One end of the junction does not line up with germline, which may come from a read error. The chain links TRBV12-3 or TRBV12-4 to TRBJ1-6; 7 nucleotides align to TRBD1. This CDR3 comprises 14 residues. The CDR3 DNA is TGTGCCAGTAGTTTACAGGGGACCGATCCACCCCTCCACTTT. It yields the protein CASSLQGTDPPLHF.

This clonotype was recorded once. This may arise from a read error, as a much more abundant clone is one base away. The V gene is TRBV6-4, the J gene TRBJ2-2; D not resolved. This CDR3 contains 13 residues. CDR1 MRHNA and CDR2 SNTAGT come from the germline V gene. The CDR3 coding sequence is TGTGCCAGCAGTGACTCGGGCACCCGGGAGCTGTTTTTT. Its translation is CASSDSGTRELFF.

Worth noting for this clonotype: In this CDR3 the conserved last residue, phenylalanine or tryptophan, is missing, so a read error is likely. The chain has TRBV28 and TRBJ2-7; the D is unclear. The CDR3 length is 15 residues. Trimming left V 5 bases short and J 6 bases short, with 20 bases between. The germline CDR1 and CDR2 sequences are MDHEN and SYDVKM. This CDR3 is CASSALGYAGSEQYL. The CDR3 DNA is TGTGCCAGCAGTGCGCTCGGATATGCTGGCAGCGAGCAGTACCTC.

As concerns this clonotype: The junction does not match germline at one end; this may be a read error. The chain has TRBV10-2 and TRBJ2-3; D gene uncertain. The CDR3 sequence is 11 residues long. The germline gives CDR1 WSHSY, CDR2 SAAADI. The CDR3 protein is CASSATSTQYF. The DNA for the CDR3 is TGTGCCAGCAGCGCCACAAGTACGCAGTATTTT.

V gene TRBV19 combines with J gene TRBJ2-5, with D maybe TRBD2 (5 bases). Germline V lookup: CDR1 LNHDA, CDR2 SQIVND (reference sequence). Trimming removed 10 bases from V and 2 bases from J, with 14 bases in between. The CDR3 extends over 13 amino acids. CDR3 region: CATRETAQETQYF. In DNA, the CDR3 is TGTGCCACCCGGGAAACAGCTCAAGAGACCCAGTACTTC.